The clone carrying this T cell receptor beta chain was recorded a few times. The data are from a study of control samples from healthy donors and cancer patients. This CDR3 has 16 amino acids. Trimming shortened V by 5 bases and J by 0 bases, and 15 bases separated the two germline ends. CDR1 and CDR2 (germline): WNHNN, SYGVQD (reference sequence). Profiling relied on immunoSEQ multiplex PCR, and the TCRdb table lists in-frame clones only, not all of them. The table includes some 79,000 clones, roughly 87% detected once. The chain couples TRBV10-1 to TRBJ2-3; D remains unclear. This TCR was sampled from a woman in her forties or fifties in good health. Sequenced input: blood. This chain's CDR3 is CASSPVGEPSTDTQYF. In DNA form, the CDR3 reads TGCGCCAGCAGTCCGGTAGGAGAGCCCAGCACAGATACGCAGTATTTT.